This TCR beta chain was recorded in a study of shared clonotypes between healthy human individuals. Terminally differentiated effector memory CD45RA+ cells were left out of the naive CD8 fraction, which was CD45RO-negative and positively selected for CCR7. V gave up 3 bases and J gave up 8 bases; unmatched junction bases: 15. This CDR3 region has 19 residues. Per germline, CDR1 SGHAT and CDR2 FQNNGV. TCRdb keeps only in-frame clones here, not all; method: immunoSEQ multiplex PCR. The profile shows hundreds of thousands of clones, roughly 96% of them singletons. The sequenced sample consisted of naive CD8+ T cells sorted from blood. The V gene is TRBV11-2, the J gene TRBJ2-1; 14 bases match TRBD2. This TCR was recovered from a woman aged 30 to 39 in good health. The CDR3 loop is CASSFVRLAGGQSFHEQFF. Here the CDR3 DNA reads TGTGCCAGCAGCTTCGTCCGACTAGCGGGAGGGCAGTCTTTTCATGAGCAGTTCTTC.